The 26 T cell receptor beta chains in this list originate from one sample, sequenced in a study of radiotherapy plus CTLA-4 blockade in lung cancer. Assay: immunoSEQ multiplex PCR; the TCRdb copy retains only in-frame clones and omits some. Of 40,000 or so clones detected, around 86% appear once; the ten largest clones hold roughly 22%. The input for sequencing was peripheral blood, taken from a patient treated with radiotherapy plus ipilimumab. The origin of the receptors is a human donor with non-small cell lung cancer whose response to radiotherapy plus ipilimumab could not be evaluated.

On this clone itself: One junction end disagrees with the germline gene, perhaps due to a read error. The rearrangement links TRBV7-2 to TRBJ1-2; D remains ambiguous. Germline CDR1 and CDR2: SGHTA and FQGNSA. This CDR3 is built from 12 residues. CDR3 in amino acids: CAGSSRGFGYTF. Written as DNA, the CDR3 is TGTGCCGGCAGCTCCCGTGGCTTTGGCTACACCTTC.

This clone came up a few times. The chain employs TRBV4-3 and TRBJ1-4, with 9 bases fitting TRBD1. V gave up 6 bases and J gave up 8 bases; unmatched junction bases: 10. The CDR3 is 15 amino acids. Germline V gives CDR1 LGHNA, CDR2 YSLEER. CDR3 in DNA: TGCGCCAGCAGTCTTTTGGGGACAGGGCCCGAAAAACTGTTTTTT. Translation: CASSLLGTGPEKLFF.

In this sample, this clone turned up once. This chain joins TRBV19 and TRBJ1-5, with D maybe TRBD1 (6 bases). Germline loops: CDR1 LNHDA, CDR2 SQIVND (reference sequence). This CDR3 contains 14 residues. Trimming took off 5 bases at V and 11 bases at J, with 19 bases between the two ends. For the CDR3, the DNA is TGTGCCAGTAGTGGGACACGGACGAGGGGGTCCCAGCATTTT. Translating gives CASSGTRTRGSQHF.

The chain is built from TRBV10-1 and TRBJ2-2; D might be TRBD2 (7 bases). V gave up 6 bases and J gave up 6 bases, with 8 bases separating them. CDR3 size: 12 residues. CDR1 and CDR2 (germline): WNHNN, SYGVQD (reference sequence). The CDR3 DNA follows: TGCGCCAGCAGCGGGGGGCCCGGGGAGCTGTTTTTT. Its translation: CASSGGPGELFF.

This clone has just one count. V usage is TRBV4-1 and J usage is TRBJ2-1; TRBD2 agrees at 13 bases. Germline assignment: CDR1 MGHRA and CDR2 YSYEKL. The CDR3 totals 16 residues. Trimming removed 3 bases from V and 10 bases from J; junction bases left unmatched: 9. The CDR3 spells CASSQALAGGPREQFF. DNA for the CDR3: TGCGCCAGCAGCCAGGCACTAGCGGGAGGGCCCCGGGAGCAGTTCTTC.

J is TRBJ1-5 and V is TRBV5-1; 7 bases map to TRBD1. CDR1 and CDR2 (germline): SGHRS, YFSETQ. V shed 3 bases, J shed 4 bases, and the junction held 13 bases outside the gene matches. The CDR3 is made up of 17 amino acids. The CDR3 sequence is CASSYQGGVPQNQPQHF. CDR3 DNA: TGCGCCAGCAGCTACCAGGGGGGAGTCCCACAAAATCAGCCCCAGCATTTT. Looking up the rest from reference TRBV5-1 and TRBJ1-5 gives the full variable domain: KAGVTQTPRYLIKTRGQQVTLSCSPISGHRSVSWYQQTPGQGLQFLFEYFSETQRNKGNFPGRFSGRQFSNSRSEMNVSTLELGDSALYLCASSYQGGVPQNQPQHFGDGTRLSIL.

The CDR3 nucleotides read TGTGCCAGCATATTTAACACCATATATTTT. Amino acid sequence: CASIFNTIYF. The J gene is TRBJ1-3, the V gene TRBV5-5, with unresolved D. V dropped 6 bases and J dropped 7 bases, with 5 bases sitting between them. Germline V gene data show CDR1 as SGHKS and CDR2 as YYEKEE (reference sequence). This CDR3 has 10 residues.

The rearrangement links TRBV5-1 to TRBJ2-2, with 8 bases that match TRBD1. Germline V lookup: CDR1 SGHRS, CDR2 YFSETQ. J was trimmed by 4 bases and V by 4 bases; bases with no gene match: 9. The CDR3 has 16 amino acids. CDR3 protein: CASSLRTQGGTGELFF. CDR3 nucleotide sequence: TGCGCCAGCAGCCTAAGAACACAGGGGGGCACCGGGGAGCTGTTTTTT.

This chain joins TRBV7-2 and TRBJ1-1; TRBD1 might be the D (6 bases). The CDR3 has 12 residues. The V end was cut by 5 bases, the J end by 4 bases, with 8 bases between. CDR1 is SGHTA and CDR2 is FQGNSA in the germline V gene. CDR3 region: CASSEGGTEAFF. The CDR3 DNA sequence: TGTGCCAGCAGCGAAGGGGGCACTGAAGCTTTCTTT.

The chain recombines TRBV6-5 with TRBJ2-2; the match to TRBD1 covers 7 bases. The J segment lost 5 bases and the V segment lost 10 bases, leaving 4 bases of the junction unmatched. CDR3 length: 12 amino acids. Per germline, CDR1 MNHEY and CDR2 SVGAGI. The CDR3 spells CATAGGTGELFF. The CDR3 DNA is TGTGCCACCGCAGGGGGAACCGGGGAGCTGTTTTTT.

The rearrangement joins TRBV25-1 to TRBJ2-3; 10 bases match TRBD2. CDR3 size: 17 residues. Germline V gives CDR1 MGHDK, CDR2 SYGVNS. Trimming cost V 3 bases and J 4 bases; bases outside gene matches: 10. The CDR3 reads CASSDWLAGAGADTQYF. CDR3 nucleotide sequence: TGTGCCAGCAGTGATTGGCTAGCGGGAGCGGGGGCAGATACGCAGTATTTT.

The J gene is TRBJ2-1, the V gene TRBV7-8; 15 bases line up with TRBD2. The CDR3 totals 15 residues. CDR1 and CDR2 from the germline V gene are SGHVS and FQNEAQ. Trimming took 4 bases from V and 9 from J; bases not matched to a gene: 4. CDR3 residues: CASSYPGLAGGEQFF. The CDR3 DNA reads as TGTGCCAGCAGCTACCCGGGACTAGCGGGAGGTGAGCAGTTCTTC.

V gene TRBV11-3 combines with J gene TRBJ2-1, with 13 bases lining up with TRBD2. CDR3 length equals 15 residues. Germline lookup yields CDR1 SGHNT and CDR2 YENEEA. The ends lost 5 bases at V and 5 bases at J; junction bases unmatched: 3. Here the CDR3 DNA reads TGTGCCAGCAGCACGGGACTAGCGGGGCACAATGAGCAGTTCTTC. Translation gives CASSTGLAGHNEQFF.

The CDR3 reads CASSLASPSGANVLTF. In nucleotides, the CDR3 is TGTGCCAGCAGCTTGGCGAGCCCATCTGGGGCCAACGTCCTGACTTTC. This chain connects TRBV5-5 to TRBJ2-6; D gene unclear. V lost 0 bases and J lost 1, with 8 bases in between. The CDR3 sequence is 16 residues long. The germline V gene encodes CDR1 SGHKS and CDR2 YYEKEE (reference sequence).

The J gene is TRBJ2-7, the V gene TRBV7-9, with 9 bases that match TRBD1. Per the germline V gene, CDR1 is SEHNR and CDR2 is FQNEAQ (reference sequence). The length of the CDR3 is 15 residues. The junction had 8 bases not matched to a gene; V was cut back by 2 bases and J by 6 bases. The DNA of the CDR3 is TGTGCCAGCAGCTTATTAACAGGGGGCTCGAGCGAGCAGTACTTC. This sequence encodes CASSLLTGGSSEQYF.

The rearrangement joins TRBV2 to TRBJ1-4; D is uncertain. The ends were cut back, 4 bases at V and 7 bases at J, with 19 bases in the middle. The CDR3 extends over 16 amino acids. CDR1 and CDR2 (germline): SNHLY, FYNNEI. The CDR3 nucleotides read TGTGCCAGCAGTGTGGCCGTATGGCTAGAGGGTGAAAAACTGTTTTTT. Translating it yields CASSVAVWLEGEKLFF. The whole variable domain, filled in from reference TRBV2 and TRBJ1-4, reads EPEVTQTPSHQVTQMGQEVILRCVPISNHLYFYWYRQILGQKVEFLVSFYNNEISEKSEIFDDQFSVERPDGSNFTLKIRSTKLEDSAMYFCASSVAVWLEGEKLFFGSGTQLSVL.

In its sample, this clone was seen a few times. V and J are TRBV5-6 and TRBJ1-1, with 8 positions matching TRBD1. V shed 2 bases and J 1 base; nucleotides not matched to a gene: 10. The CDR3 length is 17 residues. Germline CDR1 SGHDT, CDR2 YYEEEE. The CDR3, as DNA: TGTGCCAGCAGCTTTGGGGCAGGGGGCGTTAGGAACACTGAAGCTTTCTTT. This translates into CASSFGAGGVRNTEAFF.

This clone was detected a few times. This sequence joins TRBV11-1 and TRBJ1-1, with D perhaps TRBD1 (5 bases). V lost 5 bases and J lost 1, with 11 bases in between. Germline V CDR1 and CDR2: SGHAT, FQDESV (reference sequence). The CDR3 runs to 14 residues. This CDR3 is CASSLRQWNTEAFF. DNA of the CDR3: TGTGCCAGCAGCCTTAGACAGTGGAACACTGAAGCTTTCTTT.

This chain joins TRBV28 and TRBJ2-7, with 7 positions matching TRBD2. The CDR3 extends over 15 amino acids. CDR1 and CDR2 from the germline V gene are MDHEN and SYDVKM. The V segment lost 7 bases and the J segment 0 bases; nucleotides outside the gene matches: 9. The CDR3 coding sequence is TGTGCCAGCACCAGCCAGCGGGGTTCCTCCTACGAGCAGTACTTC. It encodes CASTSQRGSSYEQYF.

This clone was recorded once. The V and J genes are TRBV14 and TRBJ2-7, with D perhaps TRBD1 (6 bases). V lost 4 bases to trimming and J lost 4 bases, with 20 bases between them. From germline, CDR1 is SGHDN and CDR2 FVKESK. The CDR3 runs 16 residues. The CDR3 bases are TGTGCCAGCAGCCGGGATTGGCGGCAGGGGTCGTACGAGCAGTACTTC. Its protein is CASSRDWRQGSYEQYF.

The chain recombines TRBV18 with TRBJ2-1; TRBD2 matches 12 bases. The V gene end was trimmed by 3 bases and the J gene end by 7 bases; junction bases not matched to a gene: 13. Germline V lookup: CDR1 KGHSH, CDR2 LQKENI. The CDR3 loop spans 18 amino acids. The DNA of the CDR3 is TGTGCCAGCTCACCCGAGAGACAAGGACTAGCGGGAAAGAATGAGCAGTTCTTC. This translates into CASSPERQGLAGKNEQFF.

This chain links TRBV5-4 with TRBJ2-1; 9 bases map to TRBD2. Unmatched junction bases numbered 11, after V lost 4 bases and J lost 6 bases. Germline V lookup: CDR1 SGHNT, CDR2 YYREEE (reference sequence). The CDR3 covers 16 residues. CDR3 sequence reads: CASSPPGAGGGNEQFF. For the CDR3, the DNA is TGTGCCAGCAGCCCCCCGGGGGCGGGAGGGGGCAATGAGCAGTTCTTC.

V usage is TRBV4-3 and J usage is TRBJ2-3, with 8 nucleotides matching TRBD2. This CDR3 spans 15 amino acids. V trimming: 6 bases; J trimming: 2 bases; junction bases outside the gene matches: 7. CDR1 is LGHNA and CDR2 is YSLEER in the germline V gene. The CDR3 DNA follows: TGCGCCAGCAGGCCCACTAGCGGCCCCACAGATACGCAGTATTTT. Protein sequence: CASRPTSGPTDTQYF.

The V gene is TRBV7-9, the J gene TRBJ2-1; the D gene is possibly TRBD1 (5 bases). V lost 2 bases to trimming and J lost 5 bases, with 16 bases between them. This CDR3 region has 16 residues. Germline lookup yields CDR1 SEHNR and CDR2 FQNEAQ (reference sequence). The CDR3 reads CASSLTGPTGNNEQFF. CDR3 sequence (DNA): TGTGCCAGCAGCTTAACAGGACCTACGGGCAACAATGAGCAGTTCTTC.

V is TRBV4-1 and J is TRBJ2-5; D may be TRBD1 (6 bases). Germline lookup yields CDR1 MGHRA and CDR2 YSYEKL. The CDR3 has 15 amino acids. V was pared by 0 bases and J by 5 bases, with 13 bases between. For the CDR3, the DNA is TGCGCCAGCAGCCAAGATGTCAGGGGATGGGAGACCCAGTACTTC. Translated, it gives CASSQDVRGWETQYF.

V is TRBV11-2 and J is TRBJ1-4; D gene ambiguous. From germline, CDR1 is SGHAT and CDR2 FQNNGV. Trimming cost V 6 bases and J 6 bases, with 11 bases left between them. The CDR3 covers 13 residues. This CDR3 reads CASSSRVDEKLFF. The DNA of the CDR3 is TGTGCCAGCAGTTCACGGGTGGATGAAAAACTGTTTTTT.